The entry below describes one T cell receptor beta chain. As yet, its antigen is unknown. V lost 0 bases, J lost 6 bases, and 15 bases lay in between. CDR1 and CDR2 from the germline V gene are LGHNT and FRNRAP. The CDR3 has 17 amino acids. Sequencing used immunoSEQ multiplex PCR; TCRdb keeps in-frame clones, though not all of them. Seen here are about 120,000 clones, roughly nine tenths observed once, and the top ten hold roughly 5.7%. The sample belongs to a study of T cell responses to AZD1222 COVID-19 vaccine. Study in general: Second doses that came at about 4 or about 12 weeks were put together. Points from the study as a whole: There were vaccine-associated CD4 TCRs across spike, dominant at 160-218 and 743-854. Sampling captured repertoires only after the peak T cell response. Females outnumbered males among donors, who were mostly white British; clonal diversity was possibly underestimated.

This TCR was sampled from an adult in good health. The material sequenced was peripheral blood, taken on day 0 of AZD1222 vaccination. The chain joins TRBV12-5 to TRBJ1-6, with unresolved D. CDR3: CASGLVLEKVLNSPLHF. The DNA for the CDR3 is TGTGCTAGTGGTTTGGTCTTGGAGAAGGTGCTTAATTCACCCCTCCACTTT.